This T cell receptor (beta chain) comes out of a study of blood T cell repertoires in COVID-19 (dated by TCRdb to the early 2020s). For the wider study: The collaborator samples originated in the United States, Italy and Spain and spanned the acute and convalescent phases of COVID-19. The prospective study material was composed of cDNA or gDNA derived from T cells, B-cell-depleted T cells, or PBMCs. Subjects who had been exposed to COVID-19, were actively infected with it, or had recovered from it provided the deeply sampled blood TCRbeta repertoires that made up the dataset. The repertoires were made available in a free public database intended to serve as a resource for research on the immune response to SARS-CoV-2. The samples were drawn from the first 160 participants of the ongoing ImmuneRACE study and from 1,254 subjects provided by 6 global collaborators. The sample metadata nearly always contained a de-identified subject ID, COVID-19 status, age in years and sex. Where available, HLA class I and class II types were taken from metadata supplied by the sample provider and were not determined by assay-based typing. Findings and caveats that apply to the study as a whole: How much clinical and demographic metadata was included differed by source and by participant, and the metadata was provided uncurated.

The collaborating institutions used their own protocols to collect whole blood in K2EDTA tubes. For TCRbeta analysis, collaborators shipped samples in one of three forms: frozen whole blood, isolated PBMCs, or DNA extracted from either of those sample types. Points on this clone: What antigen it recognizes has not been identified. One base away there is no much larger clone; base qualities are not given.

TCRbeta CDR3 regions were amplified from genomic DNA using the immunoSEQ Assay, a bias-controlled multiplex PCR. Per the source publication's procedure: The number of nucleated cells in each sample was estimated from the amplification of reference gene primers within the assay. Sequence reads were collapsed and filtered to measure the absolute abundance of every unique TCRbeta CDR3 rearrangement. For each sample, productive Simpson clonality was calculated as the square root of Simpson's diversity index over productive rearrangements. The clones in this table, taken by TCRdb from immuneACCESS, are in-frame only. Not every clone is retained; where verified, under half of the shortfall comes from an unresolved V gene, and the cause of the rest is unknown. The D gene and trimming were derived from the DNA, and the V and J assignments and clone size from that table. For this sample there are 80,000 to 95,000 clones; about 70% appear just once. The ten largest account for 20% of the sample.

Inclusive of the bounding cysteine and phenylalanine, the CDR3 is 15 residues long. The CDR3 DNA has 45 bases and is translated from base 1. CDR1 and CDR2 were assigned from the germline V gene as KGHSH and LQKENI. Germline trimming: 3 bases from V, 1 base from J; junction bases outside gene matches: 4. This receptor chain uses TRBV18 and TRBJ1-1, with 8 central nucleotides matching TRBD1. This sequence originates from an elderly woman with active or convalescent COVID-19. Source material: peripheral blood. The nucleotide sequence is TGTGCCAGCTCACCGGACAGGGACGGGAACACTGAAGCTTTCTTT. The encoded protein is CASSPDRDGNTEAFF.